Presented here are 14 T cell receptor beta chains from one specimen sequenced in a study of blood T cells in healthy people across ages (dated by TCRdb to the mid-2010s). The library was obtained by 5' RACE. Sequencing used an Illumina HiSeq 2500. A second PCR of about 6 to 11 cycles was run with a J-beta primer mix and a sample-barcoded 5' primer. TCRdb cleaned the public reads at Q25 with fastp, built clones with MiXCR and kept in-frame beta chains. Duplicate CDR3 protein sequences are folded into a single record with the most common DNA and genes. Counted in this sample were about 930,000 distinct CDR3 sequences; 25% to 30% of them appeared once. The ten largest clones capture about 9.4% of the sample. These same data were also listed under a study on T cells of mothers and their children.

The sequenced sample was blood. The receptors were gathered from a woman in her thirties or forties in good health.

This clonotype was counted many times. The chain uses TRBV5-1 and TRBJ2-7; a weak D match, TRBD1 (6 bases). CDR1 is SGHRS and CDR2 is YFSETQ in the germline V gene. Trimming stripped 4 bases from V and 0 bases from J, with 11 bases between. The CDR3 runs 14 residues. CDR3 DNA sequence: TGCGCCAGCAGCACCTGGACAGACTCCTACGAGCAGTACTTC. This codes for CASSTWTDSYEQYF.

This clonotype was found a few times. The J gene is TRBJ1-5, the V gene TRBV28; no clear D. Germline CDR1 reads MDHEN; CDR2 reads SYDVKM. V lost 3 bases and J 4 bases, leaving 10 bases between the germline ends. CDR3 length: 14 residues. CDR3 nucleotide sequence: TGTGCCAGCAGTTTGACCCTGGGGAATCAGCCCCAGCATTTT. Amino acid sequence: CASSLTLGNQPQHF.

This clonotype was found a few times. The rearrangement joins TRBV7-2 to TRBJ1-1; D may be TRBD1 (5 bases). Trimming stripped 3 bases from V and 4 bases from J, with 21 bases between. Per germline, CDR1 SGHTA and CDR2 FQGNSA. The CDR3 covers 17 residues. The CDR3 DNA reads TGTGCCAGCAGCTTGGGGAGCCAGGGCGGTAGTAGCACTGAAGCTTTCTTT. Amino acids: CASSLGSQGGSSTEAFF.

This sequence joins TRBV6-6 and TRBJ2-5; a possible D gene is TRBD1 (6 bases). There are 15 residues in the CDR3. CDR1 and CDR2 (germline): MNHNY, SVGAGI (reference sequence). V was cut by 6 bases and J by 1 base, with 15 bases left in between. CDR3 protein: CASSRQDRGQETQYF. As DNA, the CDR3 is TGTGCCAGCAGCAGACAGGACCGAGGCCAAGAGACCCAGTACTTC.

In its sample, this clonotype was seen a few times. V and J are TRBV12-3 or TRBV12-4 and TRBJ2-3; D remains unclear. V was cut by 5 bases and J by 1 base, with 10 bases left in between. This CDR3 has 14 residues. The CDR3 bases are TGTGCCAGCAGTCCGTGGGCCCGCACAGATACGCAGTATTTT. Translation gives CASSPWARTDTQYF.

This clonotype was seen many times. The rearrangement joins TRBV7-9 to TRBJ2-5; D is possibly TRBD2 (5 bases). This CDR3 is built from 12 residues. Trimming stripped 4 bases from V and 3 bases from J, with 6 bases between. Germline V CDR1 and CDR2: SEHNR, FQNEAQ (reference sequence). CDR3 sequence: CASSSGEETQYF. The CDR3 region has the DNA TGTGCCAGCAGCTCCGGGGAAGAGACCCAGTACTTC.

This clonotype was counted a few times. The chain links TRBV5-7 to TRBJ1-2, with D uncertain. TRBV5-7 is an open reading frame whose function is uncertain. The length of the CDR3 is 14 residues. V was cut by 1 base and J by 1 base, with 8 bases left in between. CDR3 sequence (DNA): TGTGCCAGCAGCTTGAAATACGTTAACTATGGCTACACCTTC. Amino acid sequence: CASSLKYVNYGYTF.

The table lists this clonotype with many counts. The chain couples TRBV20-1 to TRBJ2-5, with 11 bases aligning to TRBD2. The CDR3 has 15 residues. CDR1 DFQATT and CDR2 SNEGSKA come from the germline V gene (reference sequence). V shed 5 bases, J shed 3 bases, and the junction held 8 bases outside the gene matches. CDR3 amino acids: CSAAPVAGGKETQYF. CDR3 bases: TGCAGTGCTGCCCCGGTAGCGGGGGGGAAAGAGACCCAGTACTTC.

A word on this clonotype: The germline gene is not matched at one end of the junction; a read error may be the cause. The chain links TRBV28 to TRBJ2-4, with TRBD1 as a possible D gene (6 bases). CDR1 is MDHEN and CDR2 is SYDVKM in the germline V gene. The CDR3 length is 14 residues. The CDR3 nucleotides read TGTGCCAGCAGTTTAGGGGGCTCTGGAAACGTTCAATACTTC. It specifies CASSLGGSGNVQYF.

V is TRBV6-5 and J is TRBJ2-5; maybe TRBD1 (6 bases). The V gene lost 8 bases and the J gene lost 2 bases, with 21 bases spanning the gap. Germline values: CDR1 MNHEY, CDR2 SVGAGI. This CDR3 has 16 residues. The CDR3 DNA follows: TGTGCCAGCCAGCCATTCGTCGGGACACCACAAGAGACCCAGTACTTC. It yields the protein CASQPFVGTPQETQYF.

The count of this clonotype is one. The CDR3 does not close with the conserved phenylalanine or tryptophan, likely indicating a read error. The chain couples TRBV20-1 to TRBJ2-2; D gene ambiguous. The germline V and J ends were trimmed by 0 bases and 0 bases, with 11 bases remaining between them. This CDR3 has 16 residues. Germline V gene sequence: CDR1 DFQATT, CDR2 SNEGSKA (reference sequence). The CDR3 nucleotides read TGCAGTGCTAGAGACATGCAGCGAACGAACACCGGGGAGCTGTTTTGT. Translating gives CSARDMQRTNTGELFC.

About this clonotype: Being one base from a much bigger clone, this may be a read error. The chain is built from TRBV7-2 and TRBJ2-4; TRBD1 matches at 12 bases. Near its end, the DNA agrees better with TRBJ2-5, so the J call may be wrong. The germline V gene has CDR1 SGHTA and CDR2 FQGNSA. This CDR3 contains 19 residues. CDR3 DNA sequence: TGTGCCAGCAGCTTAGGCCGGGACAGGGGGCACTCAGTTCAAGAGACCCAGTACTTC. It yields the protein CASSLGRDRGHSVQETQYF.

This clonotype occurred many times. The rearrangement joins TRBV29-1 to TRBJ1-5; D is undetermined. Germline assignment: CDR1 SQVTM and CDR2 ANQGSEA. The ends were cut back, 4 bases at V and 3 bases at J, with 10 bases in the middle. This CDR3 is built from 13 residues. The CDR3, as DNA: TGCAGCGTTGTAACGCAGATCAATCAGCCCCAGCATTTT. Amino acids: CSVVTQINQPQHF. The variable domain in full, completed from reference TRBV29-1 and TRBJ1-5, reads SAVISQKPSRDICQRGTSLTIQCQVDSQVTMMFWYRQQPGQSLTLIATANQGSEATYESGFVIDKFPISRPNLTFSTLTVSNMSPEDSSIYLCSVVTQINQPQHFGDGTRLSIL.

Comment on this clonotype: Given a much more abundant clone one base away, this may be a read error. This chain uses TRBV7-2 with TRBJ2-1, with TRBD2 matching over 9 bases. CDR3 size: 15 residues. Germline assignment: CDR1 SGHTA and CDR2 FQGNSA. The junction had 11 bases not matched to a gene; V was cut back by 6 bases and J by 8 bases. The CDR3 DNA reads as TGTGCCAGCAGTACGTGCGGGGGGGGTAGGGATGAGCAGTTCTTC. This codes for CASSTCGGGRDEQFF.